This TCR beta chain was captured in a study of blood T cell repertoires in COVID-19. At the level of the study: T cells, B-cell-depleted T cells, or PBMCs provided the cDNA or gDNA that served as material.

Repertoires were generated with immunoSEQ multiplex PCR, while TCRdb's copy carries only in-frame clones and drops some. The sample contains approximately 99,000 clones, over 65% of which appear only once. The junction had 10 bases not matched to a gene; V was cut back by 5 bases and J by 3 bases. CDR3 length: 17 amino acids. The germline V gene has CDR1 SNHLY and CDR2 FYNNEI. Sequencing input: peripheral blood. The J gene is TRBJ2-3, the V gene TRBV2; TRBD2 aligns across 11 bases. The source of this sequence is a woman between 35 and 50 years old with acute or convalescent COVID-19. The CDR3 here is CASSRPGLADRTDTQYF. In DNA, the CDR3 is TGTGCCAGCAGTCGACCGGGACTAGCGGATAGGACAGATACGCAGTATTTT. Together with reference TRBV2 and TRBJ2-3, the CDR3 gives the full variable domain: EPEVTQTPSHQVTQMGQEVILRCVPISNHLYFYWYRQILGQKVEFLVSFYNNEISEKSEIFDDQFSVERPDGSNFTLKIRSTKLEDSAMYFCASSRPGLADRTDTQYFGPGTRLTVL.